This entry features one TCR beta chain sequence. The antigen remains unidentified. This entry is derived from a study of cytomegalovirus exposure and HLA in healthy donors. On the study more broadly: As an earlier analysis found, 150 million to 200 million T cells yielded about 120 million unique TCR beta sequences.

General observations from the study: Association of 16,951 TCR beta sequences with HLA alleles was found at 0.05 false discovery rate in a later analysis.

PCR employed 60 Vbeta and 13 Jbeta primers. The table came from immunoSEQ multiplex PCR; TCRdb's copy has only in-frame clones and leaves some out. The sample lists roughly 98,000 clones, more than 70% occurring once. The receptor was derived from a female donor in good health and CMV-seronegative. The sequenced material came from PBMCs.

CDR3 in amino acids: CASSPPAGLAGNTIYF. The CDR3 DNA is TGTGCCAGCTCACCTCCCGCGGGGCTCGCTGGAAACACCATATATTTT. The gene calls are TRBV18 and TRBJ1-3; possible D gene TRBD1, 5 bases. V lost 3 bases and J lost 2, with 14 bases in between. The CDR3 runs to 16 residues. Germline V gives CDR1 KGHSH, CDR2 LQKENI. Drawing the rest from reference TRBV18 and TRBJ1-3, the complete variable domain is NAGVMQNPRHLVRRRGQEARLRCSPMKGHSHVYWYRQLPEEGLKFMVYLQKENIIDESGMPKERFSAEFPKEGPSILRIQQVVRGDSAAYFCASSPPAGLAGNTIYFGEGSWLTVV.